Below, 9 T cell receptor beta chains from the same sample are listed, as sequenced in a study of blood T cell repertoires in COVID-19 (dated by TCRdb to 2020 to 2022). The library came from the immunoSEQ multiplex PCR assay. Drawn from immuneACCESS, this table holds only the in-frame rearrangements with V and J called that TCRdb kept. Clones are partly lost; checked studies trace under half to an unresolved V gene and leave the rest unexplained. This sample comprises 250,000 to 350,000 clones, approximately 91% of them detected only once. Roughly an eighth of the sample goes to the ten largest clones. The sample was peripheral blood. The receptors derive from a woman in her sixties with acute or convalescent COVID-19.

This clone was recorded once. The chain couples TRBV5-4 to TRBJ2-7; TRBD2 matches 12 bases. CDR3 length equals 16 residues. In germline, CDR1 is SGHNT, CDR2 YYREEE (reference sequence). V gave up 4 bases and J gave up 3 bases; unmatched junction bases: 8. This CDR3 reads CASSLGTSGRNYEQYF. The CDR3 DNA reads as TGTGCCAGCAGCCTCGGCACTAGCGGGAGGAACTACGAGCAGTACTTC.

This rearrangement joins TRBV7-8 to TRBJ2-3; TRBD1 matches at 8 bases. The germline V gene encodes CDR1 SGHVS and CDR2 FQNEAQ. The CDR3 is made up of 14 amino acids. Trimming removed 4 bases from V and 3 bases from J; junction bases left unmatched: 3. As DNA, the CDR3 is TGTGCCAGCAGCTCTGACAGGGGAACAGATACGCAGTATTTT. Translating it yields CASSSDRGTDTQYF.

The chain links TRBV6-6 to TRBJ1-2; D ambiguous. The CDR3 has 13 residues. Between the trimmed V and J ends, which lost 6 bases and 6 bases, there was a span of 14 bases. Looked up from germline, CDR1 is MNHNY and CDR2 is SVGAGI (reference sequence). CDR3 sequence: CASSFSVAHGYTF. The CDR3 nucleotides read TGTGCCAGCAGCTTCTCTGTGGCCCATGGCTACACCTTC.

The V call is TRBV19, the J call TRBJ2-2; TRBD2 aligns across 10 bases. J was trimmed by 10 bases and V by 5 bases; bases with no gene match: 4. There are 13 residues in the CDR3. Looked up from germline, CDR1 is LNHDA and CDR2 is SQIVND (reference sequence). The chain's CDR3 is CASSGGLAEELFF. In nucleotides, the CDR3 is TGTGCCAGTAGTGGAGGACTAGCGGAGGAGCTGTTTTTT.

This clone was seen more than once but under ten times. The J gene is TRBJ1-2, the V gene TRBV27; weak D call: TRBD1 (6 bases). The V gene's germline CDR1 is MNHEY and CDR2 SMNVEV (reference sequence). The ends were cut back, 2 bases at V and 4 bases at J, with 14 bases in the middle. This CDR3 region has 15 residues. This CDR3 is CASSLGQGNTYGYTF. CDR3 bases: TGTGCCAGCAGTTTAGGGCAGGGGAATACCTATGGCTACACCTTC.

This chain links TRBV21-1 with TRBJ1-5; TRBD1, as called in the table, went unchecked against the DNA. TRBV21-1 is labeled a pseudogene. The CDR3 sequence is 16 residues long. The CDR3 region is CASSKPDRGCNQPQHF. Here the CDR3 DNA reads TGTGCCAGCAGCAAACCCGACAGGGGGTGCAATCAGCCCCAGCATTTT.

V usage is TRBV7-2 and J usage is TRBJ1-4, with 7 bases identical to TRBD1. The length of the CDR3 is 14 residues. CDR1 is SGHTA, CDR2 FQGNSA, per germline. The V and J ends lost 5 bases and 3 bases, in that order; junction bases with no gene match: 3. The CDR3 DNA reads TGTGCCAGCAGCCCCCAGGGGGCTAATGAAAAACTGTTTTTT. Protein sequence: CASSPQGANEKLFF.

The CDR3 reads CASSPPGAGYTF. In DNA, the CDR3 is TGTGCCAGCAGCCCCCCAGGGGCAGGCTACACCTTC. V gene TRBV3-1 (or the pseudogene TRBV3-2) combines with J gene TRBJ1-2; tentative D call: TRBD1 (6 bases). V lost 4 bases and J lost 8, with 11 bases in between. Looked up from germline, CDR1 is LGHDT and CDR2 is YNNKEL (reference sequence). The CDR3 length is 12 residues.

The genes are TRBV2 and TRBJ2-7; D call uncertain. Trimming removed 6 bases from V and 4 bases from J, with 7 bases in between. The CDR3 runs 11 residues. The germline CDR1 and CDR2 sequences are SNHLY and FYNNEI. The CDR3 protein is CASSETYEQYF. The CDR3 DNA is TGTGCCAGCAGCGAAACTTACGAGCAGTACTTC.